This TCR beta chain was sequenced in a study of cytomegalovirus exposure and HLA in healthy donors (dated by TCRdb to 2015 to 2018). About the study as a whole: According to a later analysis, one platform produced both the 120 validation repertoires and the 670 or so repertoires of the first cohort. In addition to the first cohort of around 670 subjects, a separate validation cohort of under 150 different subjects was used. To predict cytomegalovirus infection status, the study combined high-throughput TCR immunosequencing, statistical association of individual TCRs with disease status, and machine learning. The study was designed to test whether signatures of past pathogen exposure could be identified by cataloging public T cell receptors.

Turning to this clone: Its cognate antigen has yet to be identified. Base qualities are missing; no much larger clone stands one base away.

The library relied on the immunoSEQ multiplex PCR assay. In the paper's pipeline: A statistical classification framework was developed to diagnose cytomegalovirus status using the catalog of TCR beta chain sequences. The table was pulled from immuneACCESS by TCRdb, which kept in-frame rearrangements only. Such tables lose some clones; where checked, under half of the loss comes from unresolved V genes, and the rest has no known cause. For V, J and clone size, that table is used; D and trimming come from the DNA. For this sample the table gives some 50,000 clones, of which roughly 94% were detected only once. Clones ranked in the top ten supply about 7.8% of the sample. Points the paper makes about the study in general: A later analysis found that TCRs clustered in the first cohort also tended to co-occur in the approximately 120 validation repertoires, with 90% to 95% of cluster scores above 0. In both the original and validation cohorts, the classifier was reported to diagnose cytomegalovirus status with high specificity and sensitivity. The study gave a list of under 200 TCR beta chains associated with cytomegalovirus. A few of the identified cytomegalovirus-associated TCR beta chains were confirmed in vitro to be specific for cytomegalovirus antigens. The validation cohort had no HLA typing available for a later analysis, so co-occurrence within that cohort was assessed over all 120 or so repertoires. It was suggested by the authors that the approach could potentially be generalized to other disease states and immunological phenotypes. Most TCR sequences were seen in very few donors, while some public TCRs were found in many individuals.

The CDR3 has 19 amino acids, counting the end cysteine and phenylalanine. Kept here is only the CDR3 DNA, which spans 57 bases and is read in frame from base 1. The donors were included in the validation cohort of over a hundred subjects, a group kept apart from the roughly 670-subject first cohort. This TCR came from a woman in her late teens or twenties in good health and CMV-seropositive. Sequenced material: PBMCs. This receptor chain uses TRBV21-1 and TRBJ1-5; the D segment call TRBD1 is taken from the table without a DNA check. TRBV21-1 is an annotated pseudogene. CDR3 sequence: CASSSLQRDRGLSNQPQHF. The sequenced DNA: TGTGCCAGCAGCTCACTGCAACGGGACAGGGGGCTTAGCAATCAGCCCCAGCATTTT.